This T cell receptor (beta chain) came from a study of cytomegalovirus exposure and HLA in healthy donors. Overall study results and limits: The authors listed about 170 TCR beta chains as cytomegalovirus-associated.

The donors comprised healthy bone marrow donors. Amplification used 60 Vbeta primers and 13 Jbeta primers. Produced via immunoSEQ multiplex PCR; TCRdb's table is partial and in-frame only. The sample lists 98,000 or so clones, almost 80% occurring once. Germline V lookup: CDR1 MNHEY, CDR2 SVGAGI. Germline trimming cut 6 bases from V and 5 bases from J; bases unmatched to any gene: 7. This CDR3 comprises 14 residues. A remark on this clone: Its antigen is as yet unknown.

The chain joins TRBV6-5 to TRBJ1-5, with 7 bases identical to TRBD1. The TCR sequence derives from a man between 60 and 70 years old in good health and CMV-seropositive. The sample comprised PBMCs. The DNA of the CDR3 is TGTGCCAGCAGCCCGGGACAGACTCATCAGCCCCAGCATTTT. As protein: CASSPGQTHQPQHF.